This T cell receptor (beta chain) was recorded in a study of blood T cell repertoires in COVID-19. The repertoire was sequenced with immunoSEQ multiplex PCR; TCRdb's copy has only in-frame clones and lacks some. Of about 100,000 clones in the sample, 86% were seen once. This CDR3 contains 16 residues. Trimming cost V 4 bases and J 0 bases; bases outside gene matches: 6. Germline V gene lookup returns CDR1 SGHTA and CDR2 FQGNSA. V gene TRBV7-2 combines with J gene TRBJ2-3; 8 bases map to TRBD2. The sequence was collected from a man older than 75 with active or convalescent COVID-19. Sequenced sample: peripheral blood. The CDR3 nucleotides are TGTGCCAGCAGCTCACGACTAGCGCGTAGCACAGATACGCAGTATTTT. Amino acid sequence: CASSSRLARSTDTQYF.